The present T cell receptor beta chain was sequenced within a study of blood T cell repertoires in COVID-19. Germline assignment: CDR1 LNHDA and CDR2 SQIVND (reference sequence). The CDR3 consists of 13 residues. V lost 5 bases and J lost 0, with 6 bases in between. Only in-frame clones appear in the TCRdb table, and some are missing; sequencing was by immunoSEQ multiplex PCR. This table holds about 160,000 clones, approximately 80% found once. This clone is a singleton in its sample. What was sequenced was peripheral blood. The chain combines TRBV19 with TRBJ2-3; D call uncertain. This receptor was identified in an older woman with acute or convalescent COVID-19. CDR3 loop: CASSLMSTDTQYF. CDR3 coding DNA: TGTGCCAGTAGTCTAATGAGCACAGATACGCAGTATTTT.